This T cell receptor (beta chain) was captured by sequencing in a study of blood T cell repertoires in COVID-19 (dated by TCRdb to between 2020 and 2021). The study in broad terms: Samples covering the acute and convalescent phases of COVID-19 were provided by collaborators in the United States, Italy and Spain. The prospective study material was composed of cDNA or gDNA derived from T cells, B-cell-depleted T cells, or PBMCs. The dataset comprised deeply sampled blood TCRbeta repertoires from subjects exposed to, actively infected with, or recovered from COVID-19. A freely available public database, intended as a resource for researchers studying the immune response to SARS-CoV-2, is where the repertoires were released. The samples were drawn from two sources: the first 160 participants of the ongoing ImmuneRACE study, and fewer than 1,500 subjects contributed by 6 global collaborators. The sample metadata nearly always contained a de-identified subject ID, COVID-19 status, age in years and sex. Where available, HLA class I and class II types were obtained from metadata supplied by the sample provider rather than from assay-based typing. Results and caveats for the whole study, not just this receptor: How much clinical and demographic metadata was included differed by source and by participant, and the metadata was provided uncurated.

Sequences MNHEY (CDR1) and SVGAGI (CDR2) are obtained from the germline V gene. From the cysteine up to the phenylalanine, the CDR3 has a length of 15 residues. Only CDR3 DNA is held: 45 bases, read in frame from base 1. The junction shows trimming of 3 bases on V and 0 bases on J, plus 11 bases between the germline ends. Whole blood was collected in K2EDTA tubes by collaborating institutions according to the institutions' own protocols. For TCRbeta analysis, collaborators shipped samples in one of three forms: frozen whole blood, isolated PBMCs, or DNA extracted from either of those sample types. TCRbeta CDR3 regions were amplified from genomic DNA by means of the immunoSEQ Assay, a bias-controlled multiplex PCR. As for how the authors treated the data: Nucleated cell counts per sample were estimated from amplification of reference gene primers within the assay. Sequence reads were collapsed and filtered to measure the absolute abundance of every unique TCRbeta CDR3 rearrangement. For each sample, productive Simpson clonality was calculated by taking the square root of Simpson's diversity index across productive rearrangements. TCRdb provides this immuneACCESS table in a form limited to in-frame rearrangements. Some clones are lacking; in checked studies, under half of them reflect an unresolved V gene, and why the rest are absent is not known. V, J and clone size derive from that table, while D and trimming were established from the DNA sequence. The sample table records under 200,000 clones; roughly 75% of these occur just once. The top ten constitute around 7% of the sample.

This clone was picked up a small number of times. It has no known antigen specificity. No per-base quality is available; no much larger clone lies one base away. The TCR comes from a man between 65 and 85 years old with active or convalescent COVID-19. The sequence links TRBV6-5 to TRBJ1-1, with the D gene not confidently named. The sample consisted of peripheral blood. The bases read TGTGCCAGCAGTTATGCATTCCAGATGAACACTGAAGCTTTCTTT. Translated, it reads CASSYAFQMNTEAFF.